The rows below give T cell receptor beta chains drawn from one sample of a study of identical twins. Each CDR3 protein is one row after TCRdb ran MiXCR on the 5' RACE reads. The table records about 690,000 distinct CDR3 sequences, roughly 6% of them present only once. Source material: naive T cells sorted from blood. These receptors came from a young man in good health. CDR3s include the opening cysteine and the closing phenylalanine or tryptophan. Fields, in order: J gene, D gene, V gene, CDR3 length, clone size, CDR3 protein, CDR3 DNA. D genes are given only for firm matches. Clone size is not always given. Where it is, it says once, few, many or a class for expanded clones.

>TRBJ2-2|-|TRBV20-1|19|few
CSARVKGPVAGYSTGELFF
TGCAGTGCTAGAGTTAAAGGCCCCGTGGCAGGCTATAGCACCGGGGAGCTGTTTTTT
>TRBJ1-5|-|TRBV6-2/TRBV6-3|13|few
CASEDTANQPQHF
TGTGCCAGCGAGGACACGGCCAATCAGCCCCAGCATTTT
>TRBJ2-1|-|TRBV20-1|12|many
CSATRAGNEQFF
TGCAGTGCTACAAGAGCGGGCAATGAGCAGTTCTTC
>TRBJ1-4|-|TRBV18|15|-
CASSPPGRLNEKLFF
TGTGCCAGCTCACCACCCGGGAGGCTTAATGAAAAACTGTTTTTT
>TRBJ2-2|-|TRBV20-1|13|many
CSARLYNTGELFF
TGCAGTGCTAGACTTTATAACACCGGGGAGCTGTTTTTT
>TRBJ2-1|TRBD2|TRBV3-1|21|-
CASSQDDRGLAGGPMSDEQFF
TGTGCCAGCAGCCAAGATGATCGAGGACTAGCGGGAGGGCCGATGTCGGATGAGCAGTTCTTC
>TRBJ1-4|-|TRBV9|16|few
CASSENVGGGGEKLFF
TGTGCCAGCAGTGAAAATGTAGGAGGGGGGGGAGAAAAACTGTTTTTT
>TRBJ2-1|TRBD2|TRBV5-1|15|many
CASSLGPSGRWEQFF
TGCGCCAGCAGCTTGGGGCCCAGCGGGAGGTGGGAGCAGTTCTTC
>TRBJ2-1|-|TRBV12-3/TRBV12-4|20|few
CASLKLRLPRKEWNAPEQFF
TGTGCCAGCCTTAAACTGAGGCTACCCCGAAAAGAGTGGAACGCGCCGGAGCAGTTCTTC
>TRBJ2-3|TRBD1|TRBV11-2|15|many
CASSLGDRGTDTQYF
TGTGCCAGCAGCTTAGGCGACAGGGGCACAGATACGCAGTATTTT
>TRBJ2-5|TRBD2|TRBV7-9|16|few
CASSSPGLAGGETQYF
TGTGCCAGCAGCAGCCCGGGACTAGCGGGAGGGGAGACCCAGTACTTC
>TRBJ1-1|-|TRBV20-1|12|-
CSAAVGNTEAFF
TGCAGTGCAGCCGTGGGGAACACTGAAGCTTTCTTT
>TRBJ1-2|-|TRBV27|15|many
CASSFGKLEGYGYTF
TGTGCCAGCAGTTTTGGGAAGTTAGAGGGGTATGGCTACACCTTC
>TRBJ1-3|-|TRBV5-5|14|many
CATGMADSGNTIYF
TGTGCCACCGGTATGGCTGACTCTGGAAACACCATATATTTT
>TRBJ2-1|TRBD2|TRBV19|15|few
CASTTGTSAYNEQFF
TGTGCCAGTACCACCGGGACTAGCGCATACAATGAGCAGTTCTTC
>TRBJ1-1|-|TRBV27|11|many
CASTLGTEAFF
TGTGCCAGCACTTTAGGCACTGAAGCTTTCTTT
>TRBJ2-7|-|TRBV18|14|few
CASSPQGQPYEQYF
TGTGCCAGCTCACCACAGGGGCAGCCCTACGAGCAGTACTTC
>TRBJ2-7|-|TRBV6-1|16|many
CASSPLPGTQSYEQYF
TGTGCCAGCAGTCCCCTCCCCGGGACACAATCCTACGAGCAGTACTTC
>TRBJ2-3|TRBD2|TRBV11-2|17|-
CASSLWSAGGRGDTQYF
TGTGCCAGCAGCTTGTGGTCAGCGGGAGGCCGTGGAGATACGCAGTATTTT
>TRBJ1-1|-|TRBV20-1|11|-
CSAREGIEAFF
TGCAGTGCTAGAGAGGGGATCGAAGCTTTCTTT
>TRBJ2-1|TRBD2|TRBV20-1|17|few
CSARRGREGSVYNEQFF
TGCAGTGCTAGAAGGGGACGGGAGGGATCTGTCTACAATGAGCAGTTCTTC
>TRBJ1-5|-|TRBV5-1|16|many
CASSLDPVQLNQPQHF
TGCGCCAGCAGCTTGGATCCGGTACAGCTCAATCAGCCCCAGCATTTT
>TRBJ2-5|TRBD1|TRBV10-3|15|many
CAISLNRGSQETQYF
TGTGCCATCAGCTTAAACAGGGGTAGCCAAGAGACCCAGTACTTC
>TRBJ2-1|-|TRBV28|16|many
CASSLRAKSSYNEQFF
TGTGCCAGCAGTTTAAGGGCCAAGAGCTCCTACAATGAGCAGTTCTTC
>TRBJ1-5|-|TRBV3-1|16|many
CASSPHPGTGNQPQHF
TGTGCCAGCAGCCCCCACCCCGGGACCGGGAATCAGCCCCAGCATTTT
>TRBJ2-1|-|TRBV7-2|11|many
CASSFRGEQFF
TGTGCCAGCAGCTTCCGGGGTGAGCAGTTCTTC
>TRBJ2-1|-|TRBV7-2|15|-
CASSPKESPYNEQFF
TGTGCCAGCAGCCCTAAGGAGTCCCCCTACAATGAGCAGTTCTTC
>TRBJ2-1|-|TRBV7-9|14|few
CASSRSGLFNEQFF
TGTGCCAGCAGCCGATCAGGGTTGTTCAATGAGCAGTTCTTC
>TRBJ1-4|-|TRBV20-1|15|-
CSARVPGGVGEKLFF
TGCAGTGCTAGAGTCCCGGGTGGGGTTGGCGAAAAACTGTTTTTT
>TRBJ2-7|-|TRBV15|17|-
CATSRDLAPGDSYEQYF
TGTGCCACCAGCAGAGATCTCGCGCCAGGGGATTCCTACGAGCAGTACTTC
>TRBJ2-7|-|TRBV7-2|15|many
CASTEGSVGFYEQYF
TGTGCCAGCACCGAGGGAAGTGTAGGTTTCTACGAGCAGTACTTC
>TRBJ2-3|TRBD2|TRBV2|15|many
CASSGTSGSSDTQYF
TGTGCCAGCAGTGGGACTAGCGGGAGTTCAGATACGCAGTATTTT
>TRBJ2-5|-|TRBV11-2|15|few
CASSLAPREWETQYF
TGTGCCAGCAGCTTAGCCCCACGGGAGTGGGAGACCCAGTACTTC
>TRBJ2-2|-|TRBV27|14|-
CASSGLEVAGELFF
TGTGCCTCCTCGGGGCTAGAAGTGGCCGGGGAGCTGTTTTTT
>TRBJ2-1|-|TRBV11-2|14|few
CASSLAPSTLEQFF
TGTGCCAGCAGCTTAGCCCCATCTACTCTTGAGCAGTTCTTC
>TRBJ2-7|-|TRBV12-3/TRBV12-4|16|many
CASSLAPQGYFHEQYF
TGTGCCAGCAGTTTAGCCCCTCAGGGGTACTTCCACGAGCAGTACTTC
>TRBJ2-3|-|TRBV7-8|17|many
CASSSPHGRLETALQYF
TGTGCCAGCAGCTCCCCCCACGGCCGACTAGAAACAGCCCTGCAGTATTTT
>TRBJ2-5|-|TRBV7-2|14|-
CASSYGTYQETQYF
TGTGCCAGCAGCTATGGGACATACCAAGAGACCCAGTACTTC